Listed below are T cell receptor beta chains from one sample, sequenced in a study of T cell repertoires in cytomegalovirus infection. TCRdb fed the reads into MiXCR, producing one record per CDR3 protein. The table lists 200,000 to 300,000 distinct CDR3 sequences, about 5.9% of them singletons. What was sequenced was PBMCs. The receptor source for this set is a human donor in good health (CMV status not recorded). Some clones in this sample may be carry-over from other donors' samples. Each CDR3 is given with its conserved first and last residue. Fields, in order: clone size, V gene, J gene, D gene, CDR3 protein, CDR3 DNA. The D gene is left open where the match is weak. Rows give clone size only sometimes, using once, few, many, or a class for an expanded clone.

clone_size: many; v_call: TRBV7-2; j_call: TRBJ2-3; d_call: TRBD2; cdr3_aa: CASSLGASGGDTQYF; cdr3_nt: TGTGCCAGCAGCTTAGGGGCTAGCGGGGGCGATACGCAGTATTTT
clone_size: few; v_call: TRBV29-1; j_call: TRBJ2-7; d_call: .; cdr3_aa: CSVGTDYEQYF; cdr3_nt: TGCAGCGTTGGAACAGATTACGAGCAGTACTTC
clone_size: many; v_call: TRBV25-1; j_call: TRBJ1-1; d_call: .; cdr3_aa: CASSGAEPNTEAFF; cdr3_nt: TGTGCCAGCAGTGGGGCAGAGCCGAACACTGAAGCTTTCTTT
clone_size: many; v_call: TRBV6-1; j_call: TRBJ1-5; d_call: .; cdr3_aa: CASNPTEYSNQPQHF; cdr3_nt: TGTGCCAGCAACCCGACAGAGTATAGCAATCAGCCCCAGCATTTT
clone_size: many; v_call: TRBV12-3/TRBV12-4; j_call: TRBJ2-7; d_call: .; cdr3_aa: CASSLADSSYEQYF; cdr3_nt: TGTGCCAGCAGTTTGGCGGACAGCTCCTACGAGCAGTACTTC
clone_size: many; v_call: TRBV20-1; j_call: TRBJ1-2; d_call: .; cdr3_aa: CSARDRSVGGYTF; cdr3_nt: TGCAGTGCTAGAGATCGATCGGTCGGCGGCTACACCTTC
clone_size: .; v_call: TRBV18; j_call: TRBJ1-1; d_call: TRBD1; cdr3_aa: CASSPGQGRPEAFF; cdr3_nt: TGTGCCAGCTCCCCCGGACAGGGTAGACCTGAAGCTTTCTTT
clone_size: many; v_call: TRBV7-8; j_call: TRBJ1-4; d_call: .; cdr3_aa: CASSYLVGEKLFF; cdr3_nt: TGTGCCAGCAGCTACCTCGTGGGGGAAAAACTGTTTTTT
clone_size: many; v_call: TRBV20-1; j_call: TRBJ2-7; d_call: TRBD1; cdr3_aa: CSAPKGQGGREQYF; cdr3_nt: TGCAGTGCCCCGAAGGGACAGGGGGGGCGCGAGCAGTACTTC
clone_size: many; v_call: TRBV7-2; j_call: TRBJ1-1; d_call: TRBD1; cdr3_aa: CASSQSAGGRSEAFF; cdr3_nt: TGTGCCAGCAGCCAGTCGGCAGGGGGAAGATCTGAAGCTTTCTTT
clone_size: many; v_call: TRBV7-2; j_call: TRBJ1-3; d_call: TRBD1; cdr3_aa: CASTRQGATGNTIYF; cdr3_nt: TGTGCCAGCACCCGACAGGGGGCGACTGGAAACACCATATATTTT
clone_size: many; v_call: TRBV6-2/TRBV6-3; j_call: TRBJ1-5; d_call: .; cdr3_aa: CASSYSRPVSNQPQHF; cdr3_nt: TGTGCCAGCAGTTACTCGAGGCCAGTCTCAAATCAGCCCCAGCATTTT
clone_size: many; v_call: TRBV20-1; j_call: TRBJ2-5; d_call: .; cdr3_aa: CSARVRKETQYF; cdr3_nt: TGCAGTGCTAGAGTCCGAAAAGAGACCCAGTACTTC
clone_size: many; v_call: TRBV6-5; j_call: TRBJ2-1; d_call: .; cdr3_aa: CASSYTHLRNEQFF; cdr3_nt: TGTGCCAGCAGTTACACTCACCTACGGAATGAGCAGTTCTTC
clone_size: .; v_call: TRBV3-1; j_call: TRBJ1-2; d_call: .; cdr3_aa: CASSQDDRQALIYGYTF; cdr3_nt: TGTGCCAGCAGCCAAGATGACCGGCAGGCCCTCATCTATGGCTACACCTTC
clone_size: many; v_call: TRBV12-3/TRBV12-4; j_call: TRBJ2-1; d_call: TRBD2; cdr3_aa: CASSLGGAVYNEQFF; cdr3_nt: TGTGCCAGCAGTCTCGGGGGGGCCGTTTATAATGAGCAGTTCTTC
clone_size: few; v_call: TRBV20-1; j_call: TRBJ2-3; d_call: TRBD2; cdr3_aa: CSAQRGVSTDTQYF; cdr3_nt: TGCAGTGCTCAGCGGGGGGTTAGCACAGATACGCAGTATTTT
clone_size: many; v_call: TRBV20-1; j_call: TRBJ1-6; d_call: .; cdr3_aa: CSAPYPVGVNNSPLHF; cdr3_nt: TGCAGTGCTCCGTATCCCGTCGGGGTCAACAATTCACCCCTCCACTTT
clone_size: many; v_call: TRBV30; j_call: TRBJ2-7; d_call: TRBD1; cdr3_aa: CAWSVRGQGCYF; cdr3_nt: TGTGCCTGGAGTGTTAGGGGACAGGGATGCTACTTC
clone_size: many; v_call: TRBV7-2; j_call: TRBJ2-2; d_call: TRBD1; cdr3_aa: CARGGTQTGELFF; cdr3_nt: TGTGCCAGAGGGGGCACTCAAACCGGGGAGCTGTTTTTT
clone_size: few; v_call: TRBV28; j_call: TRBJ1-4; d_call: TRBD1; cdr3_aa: CASRRQGSNEKLFF; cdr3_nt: TGTGCCAGCAGGAGACAGGGTAGTAATGAAAAACTGTTTTTT
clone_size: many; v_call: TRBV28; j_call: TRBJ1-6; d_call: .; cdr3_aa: CASSPTPKGRSPLHF; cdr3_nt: TGTGCCAGCAGTCCCACTCCAAAGGGACGGTCACCCCTCCACTTT
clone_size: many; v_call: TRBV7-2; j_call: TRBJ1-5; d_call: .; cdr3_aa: CASSFRGWPQHF; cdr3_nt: TGTGCCAGCAGCTTTCGGGGGTGGCCCCAGCATTTT
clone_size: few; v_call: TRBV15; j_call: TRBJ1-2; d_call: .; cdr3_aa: CATSSPGEGDGYTF; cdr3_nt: TGTGCCACCAGCTCCCCCGGGGAGGGGGACGGCTACACCTTC
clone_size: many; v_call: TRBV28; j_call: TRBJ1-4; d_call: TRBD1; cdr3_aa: CASSSPGTGNEKLFF; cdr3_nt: TGTGCCAGCAGTTCCCCCGGGACAGGAAATGAAAAACTGTTTTTT
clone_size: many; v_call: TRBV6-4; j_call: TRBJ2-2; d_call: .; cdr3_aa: CASSEVGTNTGELFF; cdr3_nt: TGTGCCAGCAGTGAGGTGGGGACGAACACCGGGGAGCTGTTTTTT